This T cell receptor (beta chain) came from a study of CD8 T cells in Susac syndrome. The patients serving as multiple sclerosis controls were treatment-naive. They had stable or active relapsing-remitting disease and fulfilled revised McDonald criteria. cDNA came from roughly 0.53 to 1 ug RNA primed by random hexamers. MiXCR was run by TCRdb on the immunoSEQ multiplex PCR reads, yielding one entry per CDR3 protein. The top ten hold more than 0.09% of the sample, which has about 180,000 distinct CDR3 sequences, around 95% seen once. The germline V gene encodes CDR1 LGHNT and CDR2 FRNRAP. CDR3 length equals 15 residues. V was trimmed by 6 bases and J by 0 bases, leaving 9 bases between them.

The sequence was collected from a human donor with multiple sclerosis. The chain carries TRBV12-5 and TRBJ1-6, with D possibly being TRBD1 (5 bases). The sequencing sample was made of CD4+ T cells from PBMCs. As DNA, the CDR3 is TGTGCTAGTGGGGGGGGATTCTCCTATAATTCACCCCTCCACTTT. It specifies CASGGGFSYNSPLHF.